This TCR beta chain was captured by sequencing in a study of post-analysis software for immune sequencing data. Study-wide findings and caveats: Multiple sclerosis patients showed significantly lower normalized Chao1 diversity than controls did. Relative to controls, patients had a few TRBV segments at higher frequency, with TRBV5-6, TRBV5-1 and TRBV20-1 among these. Strong co-clustering by F measure was seen for same-batch samples.

TCR beta cDNA libraries had unique molecular identifiers. TCRdb fed the PCR reads into MiXCR, producing one record per CDR3 protein. The data contain 450,000 to 700,000 distinct CDR3 sequences, 44% of them singletons. This clonotype was found many times. No antigen is known for it. The V gene's germline CDR1 is SQVTM and CDR2 ANQGSEA. The CDR3 loop spans 10 amino acids. Between the trimmed V and J ends, which lost 6 bases and 6 bases, there was a span of 9 bases. The sequenced sample consisted of blood. This sequence joins TRBV29-1 and TRBJ2-7; D is perhaps TRBD2 (6 bases). This receptor was identified in a girl aged 10 to 17 with multiple sclerosis. CDR3 sequence (DNA): TGCAGCGTACAGGAGGGCGAGCAGTACTTC. It is translated as CSVQEGEQYF.